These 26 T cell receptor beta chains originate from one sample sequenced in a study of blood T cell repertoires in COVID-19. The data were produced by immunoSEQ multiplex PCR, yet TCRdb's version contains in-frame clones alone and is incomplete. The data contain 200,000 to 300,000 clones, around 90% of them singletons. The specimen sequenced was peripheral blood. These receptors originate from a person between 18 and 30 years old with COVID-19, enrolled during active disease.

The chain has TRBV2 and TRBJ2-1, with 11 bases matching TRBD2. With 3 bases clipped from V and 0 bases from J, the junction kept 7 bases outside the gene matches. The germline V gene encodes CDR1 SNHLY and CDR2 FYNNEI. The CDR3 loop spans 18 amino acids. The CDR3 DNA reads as TGTGCCAGCAGTGATACTAGCGGGAGCCCCAGCTCCTACAATGAGCAGTTCTTC. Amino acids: CASSDTSGSPSSYNEQFF.

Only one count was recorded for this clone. This CDR3 is CASSQETGGRIPYGYTF. CDR3 DNA sequence: TGTGCCAGCAGCCAAGAAACGGGGGGACGGATTCCCTATGGCTACACCTTC. This sequence joins TRBV3-1 (or the pseudogene TRBV3-2) and TRBJ1-2, with a weak D call TRBD1 (5 bases). V was pared by 0 bases and J by 4 bases, with 18 bases between. CDR1 is LGHDT and CDR2 is YNNKEL in the germline V gene (reference sequence). The CDR3 sequence is 17 residues long.

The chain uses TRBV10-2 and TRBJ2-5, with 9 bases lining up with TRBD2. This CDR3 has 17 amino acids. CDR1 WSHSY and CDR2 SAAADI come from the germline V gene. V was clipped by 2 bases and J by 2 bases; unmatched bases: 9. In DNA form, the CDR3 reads TGCGCCAGCAGTGAGGGTCATAGCGGGAGCGGGCAAGAGACCCAGTACTTC. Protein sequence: CASSEGHSGSGQETQYF.

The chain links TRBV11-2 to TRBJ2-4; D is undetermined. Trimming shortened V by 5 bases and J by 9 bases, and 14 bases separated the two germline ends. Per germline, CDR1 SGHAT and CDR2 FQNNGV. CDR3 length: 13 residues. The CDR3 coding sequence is TGTGCCAGCAGCCCCCCGGAACTACTCATTCAGTACTTC. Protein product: CASSPPELLIQYF.

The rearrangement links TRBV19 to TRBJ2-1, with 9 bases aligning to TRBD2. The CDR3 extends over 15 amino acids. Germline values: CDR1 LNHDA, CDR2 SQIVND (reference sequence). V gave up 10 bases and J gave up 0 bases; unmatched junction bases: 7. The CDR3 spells CATAGGPSSYNEQFF. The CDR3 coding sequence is TGTGCCACAGCGGGAGGCCCCAGCTCCTACAATGAGCAGTTCTTC.

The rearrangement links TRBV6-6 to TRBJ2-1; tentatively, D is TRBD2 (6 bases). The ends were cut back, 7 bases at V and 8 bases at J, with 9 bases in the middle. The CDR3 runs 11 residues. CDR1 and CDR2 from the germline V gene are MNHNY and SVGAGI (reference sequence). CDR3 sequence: CASTGGDEQFF. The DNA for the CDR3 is TGTGCCAGCACGGGCGGGGATGAGCAGTTCTTC.

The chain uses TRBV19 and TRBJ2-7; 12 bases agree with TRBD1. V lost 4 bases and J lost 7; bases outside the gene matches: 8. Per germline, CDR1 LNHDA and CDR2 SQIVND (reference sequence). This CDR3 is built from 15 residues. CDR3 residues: CASSTGTGGLPEQYF. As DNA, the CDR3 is TGTGCCAGTAGTACCGGGACAGGGGGCCTGCCTGAGCAGTACTTC.

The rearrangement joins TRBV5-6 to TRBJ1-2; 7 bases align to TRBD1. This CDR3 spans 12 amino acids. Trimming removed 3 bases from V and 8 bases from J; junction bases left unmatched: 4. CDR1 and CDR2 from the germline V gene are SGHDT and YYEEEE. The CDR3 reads CASSSYRGGYTF. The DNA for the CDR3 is TGTGCCAGCAGCTCATACAGGGGCGGCTACACCTTC.

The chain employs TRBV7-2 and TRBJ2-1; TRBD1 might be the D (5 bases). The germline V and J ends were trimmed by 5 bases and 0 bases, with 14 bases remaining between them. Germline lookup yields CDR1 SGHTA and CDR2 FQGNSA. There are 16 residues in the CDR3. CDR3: CASSPSQGLSYNEQFF. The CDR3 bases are TGTGCCAGCAGCCCGAGTCAGGGCCTCTCCTACAATGAGCAGTTCTTC.

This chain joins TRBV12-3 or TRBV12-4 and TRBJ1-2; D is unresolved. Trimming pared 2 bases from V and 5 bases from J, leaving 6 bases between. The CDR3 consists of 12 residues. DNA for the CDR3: TGTGCCAGCAGTTTAACGACTTATGGCTACACCTTC. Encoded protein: CASSLTTYGYTF.

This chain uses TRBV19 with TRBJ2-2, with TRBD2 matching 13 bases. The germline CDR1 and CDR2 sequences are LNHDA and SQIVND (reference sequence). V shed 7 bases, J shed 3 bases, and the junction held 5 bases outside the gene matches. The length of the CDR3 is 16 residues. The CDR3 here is CASTIGLAGDTGELFF. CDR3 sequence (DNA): TGTGCCAGTACCATAGGACTAGCGGGGGACACCGGGGAGCTGTTTTTT.

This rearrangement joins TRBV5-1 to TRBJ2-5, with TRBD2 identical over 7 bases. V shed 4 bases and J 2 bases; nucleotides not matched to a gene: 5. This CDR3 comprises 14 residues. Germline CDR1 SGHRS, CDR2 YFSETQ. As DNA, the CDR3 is TGCGCCAGCAGCCCAAGCGGGAATCAAGAGACCCAGTACTTC. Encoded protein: CASSPSGNQETQYF.

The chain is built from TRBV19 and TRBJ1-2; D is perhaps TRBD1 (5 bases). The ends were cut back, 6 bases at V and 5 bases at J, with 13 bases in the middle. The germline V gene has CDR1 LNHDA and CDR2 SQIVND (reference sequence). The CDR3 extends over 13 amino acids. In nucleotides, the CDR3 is TGTGCCAGTAGACCCCTCGGACATTATGGCTACACCTTC. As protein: CASRPLGHYGYTF.

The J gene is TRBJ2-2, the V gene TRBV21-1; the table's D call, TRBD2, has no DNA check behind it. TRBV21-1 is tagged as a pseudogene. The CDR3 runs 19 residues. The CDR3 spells CASSKGSTKRDLNTGELFF. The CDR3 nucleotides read TGTGCCAGCAGCAAAGGATCCACTAAGCGGGACCTGAACACCGGGGAGCTGTTTTTT.

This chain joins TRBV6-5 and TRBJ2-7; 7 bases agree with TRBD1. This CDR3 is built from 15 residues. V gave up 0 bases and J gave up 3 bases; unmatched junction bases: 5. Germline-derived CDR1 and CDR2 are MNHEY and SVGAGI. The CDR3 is CASSYSTGTDYEQYF. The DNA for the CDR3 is TGTGCCAGCAGTTACTCGACTGGGACAGACTACGAGCAGTACTTC.

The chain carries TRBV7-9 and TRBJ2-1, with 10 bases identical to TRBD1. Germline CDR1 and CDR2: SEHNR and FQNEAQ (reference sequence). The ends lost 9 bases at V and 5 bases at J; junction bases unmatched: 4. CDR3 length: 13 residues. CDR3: CASTGTGDNEQFF. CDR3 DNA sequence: TGTGCCAGTACCGGGACAGGGGACAATGAGCAGTTCTTC.

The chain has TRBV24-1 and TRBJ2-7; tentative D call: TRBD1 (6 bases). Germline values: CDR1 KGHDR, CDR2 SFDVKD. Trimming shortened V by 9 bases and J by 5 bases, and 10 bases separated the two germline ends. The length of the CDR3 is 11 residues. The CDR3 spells CATAAGDEQYF. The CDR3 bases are TGTGCCACCGCTGCAGGGGACGAGCAGTACTTC.

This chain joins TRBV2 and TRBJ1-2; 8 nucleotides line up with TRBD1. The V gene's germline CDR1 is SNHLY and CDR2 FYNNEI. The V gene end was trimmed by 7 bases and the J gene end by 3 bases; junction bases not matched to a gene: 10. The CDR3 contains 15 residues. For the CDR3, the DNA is TGTGCCAGCAAATCGCGGACAGGGAAGGACTATGGCTACACCTTC. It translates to CASKSRTGKDYGYTF.

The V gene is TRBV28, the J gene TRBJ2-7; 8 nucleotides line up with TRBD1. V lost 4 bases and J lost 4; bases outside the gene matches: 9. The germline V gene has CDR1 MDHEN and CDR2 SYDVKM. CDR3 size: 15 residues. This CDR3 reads CASSSLGTGLYEQYF. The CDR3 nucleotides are TGTGCCAGCAGTTCTCTAGGGACAGGACTGTACGAGCAGTACTTC.

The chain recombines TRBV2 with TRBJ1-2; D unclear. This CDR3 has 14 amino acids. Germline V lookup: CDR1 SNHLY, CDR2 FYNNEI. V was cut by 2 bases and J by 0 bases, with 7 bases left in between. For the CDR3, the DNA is TGTGCCAGCAGTGAAACAGCAGCTAACTATGGCTACACCTTC. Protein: CASSETAANYGYTF. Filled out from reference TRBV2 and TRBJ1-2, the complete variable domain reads EPEVTQTPSHQVTQMGQEVILRCVPISNHLYFYWYRQILGQKVEFLVSFYNNEISEKSEIFDDQFSVERPDGSNFTLKIRSTKLEDSAMYFCASSETAANYGYTFGSGTRLTVV.

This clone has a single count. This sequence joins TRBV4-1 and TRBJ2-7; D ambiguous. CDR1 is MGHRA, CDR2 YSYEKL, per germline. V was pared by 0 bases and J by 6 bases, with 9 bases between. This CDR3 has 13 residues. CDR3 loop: CASSQDMSFEQYF. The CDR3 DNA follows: TGCGCCAGCAGCCAAGATATGTCGTTCGAGCAGTACTTC.

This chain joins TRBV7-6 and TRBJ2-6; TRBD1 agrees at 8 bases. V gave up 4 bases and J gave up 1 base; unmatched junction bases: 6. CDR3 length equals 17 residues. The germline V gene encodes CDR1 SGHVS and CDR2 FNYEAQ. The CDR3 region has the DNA TGTGCCAGCAGCTCTGGACAGGGCGTTTCTGGGGCCAACGTCCTGACTTTC. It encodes CASSSGQGVSGANVLTF.

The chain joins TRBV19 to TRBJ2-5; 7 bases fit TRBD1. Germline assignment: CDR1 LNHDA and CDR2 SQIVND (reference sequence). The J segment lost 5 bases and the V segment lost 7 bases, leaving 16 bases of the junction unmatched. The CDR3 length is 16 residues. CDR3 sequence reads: CASNSGGLQGRETQYF. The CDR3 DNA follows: TGTGCCAGTAACTCAGGCGGCCTACAGGGGCGGGAGACCCAGTACTTC.

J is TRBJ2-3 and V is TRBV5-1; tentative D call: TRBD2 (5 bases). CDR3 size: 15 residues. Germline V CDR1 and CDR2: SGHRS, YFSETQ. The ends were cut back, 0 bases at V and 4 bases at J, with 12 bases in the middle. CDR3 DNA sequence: TGCGCCAGCAGCTTGGGGTTTAGCGACCCAGATACGCAGTATTTT. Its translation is CASSLGFSDPDTQYF.

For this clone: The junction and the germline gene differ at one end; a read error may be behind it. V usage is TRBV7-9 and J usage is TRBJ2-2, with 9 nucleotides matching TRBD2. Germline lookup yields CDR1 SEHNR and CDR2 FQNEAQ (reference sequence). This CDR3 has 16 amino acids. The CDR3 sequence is CASSPAGGANAGELFF. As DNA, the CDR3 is TGTGCCAGCAGCCCAGCGGGAGGAGCGAACGCCGGGGAGCTGTTTTTT.

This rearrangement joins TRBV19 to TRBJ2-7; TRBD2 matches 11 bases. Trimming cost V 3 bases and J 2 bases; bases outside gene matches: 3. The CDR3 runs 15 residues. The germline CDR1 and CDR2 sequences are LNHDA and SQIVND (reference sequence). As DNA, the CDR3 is TGTGCCAGTAGTATCGGGACTAGCGGTCCCTACGAGCAGTACTTC. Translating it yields CASSIGTSGPYEQYF.